The T cell receptor (beta chain) described here comes from a study of OX40 agonist ivuxolimab in advanced cancers. Study information: Patients received intravenous ivuxolimab every 2 weeks at 0.01 to 10 mg/kg.

Generated by immunoSEQ multiplex PCR, the TCRdb table keeps only in-frame clones and is missing some. The table shows about 80,000 clones, with over 85% occurring only once. Between the trimmed V and J ends, which lost 3 bases and 3 bases, there was a span of 13 bases. The germline gives CDR1 MNHNS, CDR2 SASEGT. The CDR3 is 15 amino acids. This clonotype was sampled from an adult with an advanced solid tumor such as melanoma, head and neck, liver or kidney cancer. Sample: CD4+ or CD8+ T cells sorted from blood, taken in a trial of the OX40 agonist ivuxolimab. V is TRBV6-1 and J is TRBJ2-3; D is possibly TRBD2 (7 bases). The CDR3 nucleotides are TGTGCCAGCAGTGACCCAGGGGAGGGGACAGATACGCAGTATTTT. Translating gives CASSDPGEGTDTQYF.